The sequence of this TCR beta chain was determined in a study of cytomegalovirus exposure and HLA in healthy donors. Background on the study: Within the Caucasian-associated ancestry cluster were under 85% of the approximately 400 genotyped donors. The study's findings and limits: Segments of the TCR beta V type were, in most cases, productive about 87% or about 30% of the time in an earlier analysis.

As to this clone: Its antigen is unknown.

Trimming removed 2 bases at V and 5 bases at J, with 22 bases between. The germline V gene has CDR1 SGDLS and CDR2 YYNGEE. The CDR3 has 18 amino acids. The PCR made use of 60 Vbeta and 13 Jbeta primers. Sequenced by immunoSEQ multiplex PCR; TCRdb stores in-frame clones only, minus some. The sample yields 100,000 to 150,000 clones, of which the top ten take up approximately 2.6%. The receptor was derived from a young man in good health and CMV-seronegative. The sequencing input was PBMCs. The chain links TRBV9 to TRBJ1-4; tentative D call: TRBD1 (6 bases). The CDR3 here is CASSVGLGERGGNEKLFF. The CDR3 coding sequence is TGTGCCAGCAGCGTGGGGTTAGGTGAAAGAGGGGGAAATGAAAAACTGTTTTTT.